The subject of this entry is one T cell receptor beta chain. Both 60 Vbeta primers and 13 Jbeta primers went into the PCR. Using immunoSEQ multiplex PCR, the repertoire was profiled, and TCRdb retains in-frame clones only, with some absent. The data contain 200,000 or so clones, over 65% of them singletons. The data derive from a study of cytomegalovirus exposure and HLA in healthy donors. Germline CDR1 MDHEN, CDR2 SYDVKM. This CDR3 spans 14 amino acids. V shed 5 bases, J shed 5 bases, and the junction held 7 bases outside the gene matches. The TCR comes from a human donor in good health. Sequenced sample: PBMCs. J is TRBJ2-5 and V is TRBV28; TRBD2 agrees at 8 bases. The CDR3, as DNA: TGTGCCAGCAGTGCGGCGGGGGGCCGGGAGACCCAGTACTTC. This encodes CASSAAGGRETQYF.